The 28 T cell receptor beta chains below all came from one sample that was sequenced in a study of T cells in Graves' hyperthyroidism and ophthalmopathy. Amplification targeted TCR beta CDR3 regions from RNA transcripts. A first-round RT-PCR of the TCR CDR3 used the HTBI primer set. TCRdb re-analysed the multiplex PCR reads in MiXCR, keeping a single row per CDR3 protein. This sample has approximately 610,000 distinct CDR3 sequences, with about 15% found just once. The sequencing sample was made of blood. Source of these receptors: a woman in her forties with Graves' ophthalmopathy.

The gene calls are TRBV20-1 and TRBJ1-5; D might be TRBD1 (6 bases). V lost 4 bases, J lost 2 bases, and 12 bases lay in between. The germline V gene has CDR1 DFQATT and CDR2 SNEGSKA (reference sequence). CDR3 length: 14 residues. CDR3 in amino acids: CSATKGGGNQPQHF. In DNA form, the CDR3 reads TGCAGTGCTACGAAGGGGGGGGGCAATCAGCCCCAGCATTTT.

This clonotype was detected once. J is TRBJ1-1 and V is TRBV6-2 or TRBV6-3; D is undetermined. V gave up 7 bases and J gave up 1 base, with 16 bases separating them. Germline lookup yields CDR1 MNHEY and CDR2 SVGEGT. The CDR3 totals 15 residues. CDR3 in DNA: TGTGCCAGCACCAAGGACGGATCACCGAACACTGAAGCTTTCTTT. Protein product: CASTKDGSPNTEAFF.

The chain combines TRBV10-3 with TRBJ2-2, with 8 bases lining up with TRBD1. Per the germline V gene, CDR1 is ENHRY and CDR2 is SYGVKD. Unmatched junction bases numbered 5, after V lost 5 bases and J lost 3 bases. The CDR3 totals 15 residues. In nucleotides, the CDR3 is TGTGCCATCAGTCGGACAGGGAGCGACACCGGGGAGCTGTTTTTT. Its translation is CAISRTGSDTGELFF.

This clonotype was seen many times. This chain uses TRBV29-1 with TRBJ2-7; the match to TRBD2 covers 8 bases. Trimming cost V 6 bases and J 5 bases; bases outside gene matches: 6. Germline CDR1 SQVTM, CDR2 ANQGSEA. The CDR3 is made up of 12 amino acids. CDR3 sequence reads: CSVKRELDEQYF. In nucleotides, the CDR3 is TGCAGCGTAAAGCGGGAGCTTGACGAGCAGTACTTC.

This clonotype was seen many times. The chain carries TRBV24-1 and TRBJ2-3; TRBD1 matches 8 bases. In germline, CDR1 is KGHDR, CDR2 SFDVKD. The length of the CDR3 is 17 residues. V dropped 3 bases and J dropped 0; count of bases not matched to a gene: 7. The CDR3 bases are TGTGCCACCAGTGATCCGAGCGGACAGGGAAGCACAGATACGCAGTATTTT. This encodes CATSDPSGQGSTDTQYF.

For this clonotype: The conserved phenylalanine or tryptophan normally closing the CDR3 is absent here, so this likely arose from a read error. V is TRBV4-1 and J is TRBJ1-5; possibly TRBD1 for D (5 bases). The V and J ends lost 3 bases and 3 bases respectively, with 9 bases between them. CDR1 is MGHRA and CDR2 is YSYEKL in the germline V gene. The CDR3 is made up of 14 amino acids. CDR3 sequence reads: CASSQGGLNQPQHL. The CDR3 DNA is TGCGCCAGCAGCCAGGGGGGACTCAATCAGCCCCAGCATCTT.

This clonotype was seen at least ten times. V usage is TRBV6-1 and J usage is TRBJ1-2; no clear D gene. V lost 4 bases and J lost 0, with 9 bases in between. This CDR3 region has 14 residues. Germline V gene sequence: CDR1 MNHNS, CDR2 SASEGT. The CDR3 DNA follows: TGTGCCAGCAGTGGGGAGGACTCTAACTATGGCTACACCTTC. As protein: CASSGEDSNYGYTF.

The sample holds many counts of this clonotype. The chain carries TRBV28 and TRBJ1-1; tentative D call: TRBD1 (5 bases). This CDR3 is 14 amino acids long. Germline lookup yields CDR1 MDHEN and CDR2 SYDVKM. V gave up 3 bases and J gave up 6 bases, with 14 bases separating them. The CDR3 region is CASSLGDPWAEAFF. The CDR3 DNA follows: TGTGCCAGCAGTTTGGGGGACCCGTGGGCTGAAGCTTTCTTT.

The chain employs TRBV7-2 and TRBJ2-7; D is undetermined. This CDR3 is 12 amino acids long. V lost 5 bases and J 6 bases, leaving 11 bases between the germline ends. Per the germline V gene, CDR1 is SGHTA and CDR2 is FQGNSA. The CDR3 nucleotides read TGTGCCAGCAGCGGCCACCCGGCCGAGCAGTACTTC. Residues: CASSGHPAEQYF.

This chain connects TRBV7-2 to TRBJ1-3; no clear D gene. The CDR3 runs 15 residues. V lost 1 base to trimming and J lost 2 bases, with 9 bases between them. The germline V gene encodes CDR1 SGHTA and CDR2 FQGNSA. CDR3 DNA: TGTGCCAGCAGCTTAGGGAGGGCAACTGGAAACACCATATATTTT. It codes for CASSLGRATGNTIYF.

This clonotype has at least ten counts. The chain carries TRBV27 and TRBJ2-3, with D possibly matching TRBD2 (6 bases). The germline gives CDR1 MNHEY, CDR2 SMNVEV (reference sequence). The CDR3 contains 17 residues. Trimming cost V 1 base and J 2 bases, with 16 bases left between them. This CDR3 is CASSLYGYGGTTDTQYF. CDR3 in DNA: TGTGCCAGCAGTTTATATGGTTATGGGGGGACCACAGATACGCAGTATTTT.

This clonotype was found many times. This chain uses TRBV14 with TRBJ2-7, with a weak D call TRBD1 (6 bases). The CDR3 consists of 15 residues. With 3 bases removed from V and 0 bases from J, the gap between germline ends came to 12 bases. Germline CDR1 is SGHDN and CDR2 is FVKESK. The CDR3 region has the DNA TGTGCCAGCAGCCACCTACGGGACAACTCCTACGAGCAGTACTTC. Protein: CASSHLRDNSYEQYF.

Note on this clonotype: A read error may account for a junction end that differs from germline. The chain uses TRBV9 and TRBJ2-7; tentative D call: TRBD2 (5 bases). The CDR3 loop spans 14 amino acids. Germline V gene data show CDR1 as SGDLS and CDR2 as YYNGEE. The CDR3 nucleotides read TGTGCCAGCAGCGTAAGTCTCGAGGGTTACGAGCAGCACTTC. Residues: CASSVSLEGYEQHF.

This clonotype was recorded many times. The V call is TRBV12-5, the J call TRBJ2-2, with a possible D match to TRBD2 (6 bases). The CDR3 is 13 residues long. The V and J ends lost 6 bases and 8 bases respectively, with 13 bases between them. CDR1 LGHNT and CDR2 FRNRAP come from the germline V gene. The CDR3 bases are TGTGCTAGTGGCCCATATGGAGGGGGGGAGCTGTTTTTT. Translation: CASGPYGGGELFF.

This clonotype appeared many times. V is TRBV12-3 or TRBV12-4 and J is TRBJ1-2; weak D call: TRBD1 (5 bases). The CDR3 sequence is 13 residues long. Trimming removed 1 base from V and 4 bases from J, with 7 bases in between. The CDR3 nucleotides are TGTGCCAGCAGTTTAGACAGGCTCTATGGCTACACCTTC. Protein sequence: CASSLDRLYGYTF.

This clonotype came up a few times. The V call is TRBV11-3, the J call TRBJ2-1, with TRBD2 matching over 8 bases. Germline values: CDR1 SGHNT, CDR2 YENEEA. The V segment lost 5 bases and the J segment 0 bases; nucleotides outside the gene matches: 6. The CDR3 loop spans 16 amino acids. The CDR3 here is CASSPSGRVSYNEQFF. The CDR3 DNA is TGTGCCAGCAGCCCAAGCGGGAGAGTCTCCTACAATGAGCAGTTCTTC. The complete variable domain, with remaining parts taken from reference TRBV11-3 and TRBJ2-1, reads EAGVVQSPRYKIIEKKQPVAFWCNPISGHNTLYWYLQNLGQGPELLIRYENEEAVDDSQLPKDRFSAERLKGVDSTLKIQPAELGDSAVYLCASSPSGRVSYNEQFFGPGTRLTVL.

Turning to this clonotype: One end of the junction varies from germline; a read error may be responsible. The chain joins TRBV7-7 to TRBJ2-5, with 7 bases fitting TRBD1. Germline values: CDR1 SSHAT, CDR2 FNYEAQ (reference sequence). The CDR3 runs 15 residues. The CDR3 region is CASSLGGSPQETQYF. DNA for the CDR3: TGTGCTAGCAGCTTAGGGGGCAGCCCCCAAGAGACCCAGTACTTC.

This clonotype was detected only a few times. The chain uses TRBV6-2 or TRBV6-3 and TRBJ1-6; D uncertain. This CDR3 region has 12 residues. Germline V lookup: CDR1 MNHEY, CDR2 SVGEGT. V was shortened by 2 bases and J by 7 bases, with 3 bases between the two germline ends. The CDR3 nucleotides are TGTGCCAGCAGTTACCAGAATTCACCCCTCCACTTT. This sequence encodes CASSYQNSPLHF.

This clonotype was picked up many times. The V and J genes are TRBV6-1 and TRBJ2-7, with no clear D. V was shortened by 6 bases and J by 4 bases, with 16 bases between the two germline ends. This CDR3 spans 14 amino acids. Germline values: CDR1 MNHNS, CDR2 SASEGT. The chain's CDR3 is CASRPHSTVYEQYF. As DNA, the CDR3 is TGTGCCAGCAGACCACATTCGACCGTATACGAGCAGTACTTC.

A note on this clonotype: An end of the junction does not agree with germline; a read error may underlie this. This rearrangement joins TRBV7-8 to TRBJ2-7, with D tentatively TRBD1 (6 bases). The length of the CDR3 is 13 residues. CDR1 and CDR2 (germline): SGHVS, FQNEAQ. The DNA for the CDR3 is TGTGCCAGCAGGCCGGACAGCACCTACGAGCAGTGCTTC. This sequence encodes CASRPDSTYEQCF.

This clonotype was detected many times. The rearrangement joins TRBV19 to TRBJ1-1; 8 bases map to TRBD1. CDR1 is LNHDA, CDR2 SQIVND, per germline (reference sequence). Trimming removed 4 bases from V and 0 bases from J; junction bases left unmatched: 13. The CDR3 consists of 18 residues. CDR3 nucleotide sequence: TGTGCCAGTAGTACGACGCCGGGACAGGTTACCATGAACACTGAAGCTTTCTTT. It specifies CASSTTPGQVTMNTEAFF.

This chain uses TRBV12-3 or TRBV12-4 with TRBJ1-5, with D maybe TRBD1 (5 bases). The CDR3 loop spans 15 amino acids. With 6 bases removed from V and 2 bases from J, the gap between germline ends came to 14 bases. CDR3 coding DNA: TGTGCCAGCAGCCCGGGGGGGGTAGGCAATCAGCCCCAGCATTTT. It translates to CASSPGGVGNQPQHF.

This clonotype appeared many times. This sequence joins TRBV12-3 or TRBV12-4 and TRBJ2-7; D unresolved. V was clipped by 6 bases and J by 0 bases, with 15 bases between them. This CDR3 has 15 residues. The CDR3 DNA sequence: TGTGCCAGCAGCCAGGACCGAGGTCACTCCTACGAGCAGTACTTC. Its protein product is CASSQDRGHSYEQYF.

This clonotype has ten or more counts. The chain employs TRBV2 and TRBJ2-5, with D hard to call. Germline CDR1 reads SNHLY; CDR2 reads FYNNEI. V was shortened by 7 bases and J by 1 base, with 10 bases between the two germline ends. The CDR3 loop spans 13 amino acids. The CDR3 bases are TGTGCCAGCACGCGCAGTATCCAAGAGACCCAGTACTTC. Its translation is CASTRSIQETQYF. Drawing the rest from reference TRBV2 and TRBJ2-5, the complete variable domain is EPEVTQTPSHQVTQMGQEVILRCVPISNHLYFYWYRQILGQKVEFLVSFYNNEISEKSEIFDDQFSVERPDGSNFTLKIRSTKLEDSAMYFCASTRSIQETQYFGPGTRLLVL.

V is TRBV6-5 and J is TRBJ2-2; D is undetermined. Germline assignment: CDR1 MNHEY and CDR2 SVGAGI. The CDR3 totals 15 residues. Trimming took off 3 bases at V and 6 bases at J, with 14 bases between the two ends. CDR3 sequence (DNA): TGTGCCAGCAGTTATACAACGGACCTCCCCGGGGAGCTGTTTTTT. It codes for CASSYTTDLPGELFF.

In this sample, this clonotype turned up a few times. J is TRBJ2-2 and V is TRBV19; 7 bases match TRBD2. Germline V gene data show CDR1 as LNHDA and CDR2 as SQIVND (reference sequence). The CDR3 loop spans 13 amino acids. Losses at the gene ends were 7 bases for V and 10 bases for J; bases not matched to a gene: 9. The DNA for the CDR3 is TGTGCCAGTACCCCCGTGCGGGAGACGGAGCTGTTTTTT. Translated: CASTPVRETELFF.

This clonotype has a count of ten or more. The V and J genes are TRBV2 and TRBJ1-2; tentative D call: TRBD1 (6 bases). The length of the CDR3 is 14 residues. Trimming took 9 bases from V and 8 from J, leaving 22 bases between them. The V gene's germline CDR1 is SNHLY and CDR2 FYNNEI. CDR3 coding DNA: TGTGCCAGTAGGACCCAGGGGCTTTCAAAGGGCTACACCTTC. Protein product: CASRTQGLSKGYTF.

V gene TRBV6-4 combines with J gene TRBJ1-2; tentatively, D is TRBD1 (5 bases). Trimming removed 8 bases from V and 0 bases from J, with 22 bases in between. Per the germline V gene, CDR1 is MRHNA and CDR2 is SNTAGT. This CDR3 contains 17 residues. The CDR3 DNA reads TGTGCCAGCGGCCCTTTGCAGGGCGAACAAACTAACTATGGCTACACCTTC. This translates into CASGPLQGEQTNYGYTF.